Detailed here is one T cell receptor beta chain. No antigen is known for it. The data belong to a study of CD8 T cells in ankylosing spondylitis. Study-wide results and caveats: In the blood and synovial fluid of reactive arthritis, some motif variants had been previously reported. Reported data indicate significant enrichment of disease-linked clones within matched ankylosing spondylitis synovial fluid. For ankylosing spondylitis blood, a TCR beta motif of 7 or 8 highly homologous variants appeared characteristic. Relatively scarce in peripheral blood, disease-linked clones were CD8+.

V was shortened by 4 bases and J by 7 bases, with 20 bases between the two germline ends. Germline CDR1 WNHNN, CDR2 SYGVQD (reference sequence). This CDR3 comprises 15 residues. Using quantitative 5'-RACE with molecular barcodes, the authors made TCR beta libraries. TCRdb called the 5' RACE reads again in MiXCR, with one record for every CDR3 protein. The sample lists hundreds of thousands of distinct CDR3 sequences; roughly 13% were seen once. V and J are TRBV10-1 and TRBJ2-7; D is possibly TRBD2 (6 bases). The source of this sequence is a male donor with ankylosing spondylitis. Sequencing was carried out using blood, either unsorted or a sorted T cell fraction (not recorded which). CDR3 residues: CASSGTGTLDVEQYF. CDR3 nucleotide sequence: TGCGCCAGCAGTGGAACCGGGACTTTGGACGTGGAGCAGTACTTC.